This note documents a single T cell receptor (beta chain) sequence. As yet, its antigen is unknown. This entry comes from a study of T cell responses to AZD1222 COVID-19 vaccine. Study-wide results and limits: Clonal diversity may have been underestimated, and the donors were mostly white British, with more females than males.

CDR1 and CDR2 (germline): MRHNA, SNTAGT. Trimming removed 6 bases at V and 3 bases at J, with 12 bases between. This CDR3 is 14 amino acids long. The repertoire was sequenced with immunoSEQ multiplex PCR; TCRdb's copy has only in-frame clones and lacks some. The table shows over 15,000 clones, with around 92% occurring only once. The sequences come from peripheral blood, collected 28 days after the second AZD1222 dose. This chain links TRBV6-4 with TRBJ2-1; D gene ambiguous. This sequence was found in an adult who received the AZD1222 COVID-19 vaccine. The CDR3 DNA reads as TGTGCCAGCAGCCTTCTCGGAGACTACAATGAGCAGTTCTTC. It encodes CASSLLGDYNEQFF.